These T cell receptor beta chains were read from a single sample in a study of blood T cell repertoires in COVID-19. TCRdb keeps only in-frame clones here, not all; method: immunoSEQ multiplex PCR. Among approximately 210,000 clones listed, about four fifths were seen once. The sequenced sample was peripheral blood. These receptors were collected from a woman in her thirties or forties with active or convalescent COVID-19. Both conserved end residues are trimmed from each CDR3. Fields, in order: CDR3 length, V gene, J gene, CDR3 protein.

cdr3_length: 15
v_call: TRBV5-6
j_call: TRBJ2-1
cdr3_aa: ASSLFSGLAAYNEQF

cdr3_length: 13
v_call: TRBV7-8
j_call: TRBJ2-3
cdr3_aa: ASSTSGRRSDTQY

cdr3_length: 12
v_call: TRBV6-1
j_call: TRBJ1-1
cdr3_aa: ASSEDRVNTEAF

cdr3_length: 12
v_call: TRBV9
j_call: TRBJ2-1
cdr3_aa: ASSLKDSNNEQF

cdr3_length: 9
v_call: TRBV30
j_call: TRBJ1-1
cdr3_aa: ALTGGTEAF

cdr3_length: 14
v_call: TRBV27
j_call: TRBJ2-7
cdr3_aa: ASSSYKGPRSYEQY

cdr3_length: 13
v_call: TRBV5-5
j_call: TRBJ1-4
cdr3_aa: ASRRQGAKEEKLF

cdr3_length: 14
v_call: TRBV15
j_call: TRBJ1-5
cdr3_aa: ATSSQTVYSNQPQH

cdr3_length: 12
v_call: TRBV4-3
j_call: TRBJ2-3
cdr3_aa: ASSQDTRTDTQY

cdr3_length: 12
v_call: TRBV27
j_call: TRBJ2-3
cdr3_aa: ASSLAKRTDTQY

cdr3_length: 12
v_call: TRBV5-1
j_call: TRBJ1-4
cdr3_aa: ASSSGGLDEKLF

cdr3_length: 11
v_call: TRBV7-2
j_call: TRBJ1-2
cdr3_aa: ASSLAPDRPYT

cdr3_length: 14
v_call: TRBV4-1
j_call: TRBJ1-5
cdr3_aa: ASSPGDRGSGQPQH

cdr3_length: 13
v_call: TRBV4-2
j_call: TRBJ1-1
cdr3_aa: ASSQSGTGGTEAF

cdr3_length: 14
v_call: TRBV5-4
j_call: TRBJ2-1
cdr3_aa: ASSVVAGVPYNEQF

cdr3_length: 14
v_call: TRBV19
j_call: TRBJ1-2
cdr3_aa: ASSIRPGRFGHGYT

cdr3_length: 11
v_call: TRBV12-3/TRBV12-4
j_call: TRBJ2-1
cdr3_aa: ASSFEGGDEQF

cdr3_length: 13
v_call: TRBV11-2
j_call: TRBJ2-2
cdr3_aa: ASSERWFGTGELF

cdr3_length: 15
v_call: TRBV7-9
j_call: TRBJ2-2
cdr3_aa: ASSLARTGRVTGELF

cdr3_length: 14
v_call: TRBV25-1
j_call: TRBJ1-1
cdr3_aa: ASSEGYRGLNTEAF

cdr3_length: 14
v_call: TRBV7-3
j_call: TRBJ2-2
cdr3_aa: ASSFAQGVNTGELF

cdr3_length: 13
v_call: TRBV27
j_call: TRBJ1-1
cdr3_aa: ASSLSFVAGTEAF

cdr3_length: 12
v_call: TRBV11-3
j_call: TRBJ2-7
cdr3_aa: ASSIQGDSYEQY

cdr3_length: 13
v_call: TRBV6-6
j_call: TRBJ1-2
cdr3_aa: ASSYSAGLNYGYT

cdr3_length: 14
v_call: TRBV5-1
j_call: TRBJ2-5
cdr3_aa: ASSLGPSGEQETQY

cdr3_length: 13
v_call: TRBV30
j_call: TRBJ1-1
cdr3_aa: AWSVGPGGSTEAF

cdr3_length: 13
v_call: TRBV28
j_call: TRBJ2-7
cdr3_aa: ASSLRSLSSYEQY

cdr3_length: 14
v_call: TRBV5-1
j_call: TRBJ2-2
cdr3_aa: ASSLAYGQGSGELF

cdr3_length: 10
v_call: TRBV12-5
j_call: TRBJ1-4
cdr3_aa: ASGLDGGKLF

cdr3_length: 12
v_call: TRBV5-4
j_call: TRBJ2-3
cdr3_aa: ASTTEVGTDTQY

cdr3_length: 10
v_call: TRBV24-1
j_call: TRBJ1-2
cdr3_aa: AAATGGDGYT

cdr3_length: 12
v_call: TRBV24-1
j_call: TRBJ2-1
cdr3_aa: ATSTSGAYNEQF

cdr3_length: 12
v_call: TRBV4-3
j_call: TRBJ1-3
cdr3_aa: ASSQETSGNTIY

cdr3_length: 15
v_call: TRBV9
j_call: TRBJ2-3
cdr3_aa: ASSGQWGQGAFDTQY

cdr3_length: 12
v_call: TRBV30
j_call: TRBJ1-6
cdr3_aa: AWSGQGFGSPLH

cdr3_length: 14
v_call: TRBV7-9
j_call: TRBJ2-2
cdr3_aa: ASSLAQTGNTGELF

cdr3_length: 14
v_call: TRBV5-1
j_call: TRBJ1-5
cdr3_aa: ASSLRAGDNNQPQH

cdr3_length: 13
v_call: TRBV19
j_call: TRBJ2-1
cdr3_aa: ASSMGDSSYNEQF

cdr3_length: 17
v_call: TRBV18
j_call: TRBJ1-4
cdr3_aa: ASSPPRGSFQSTDEKLF

cdr3_length: 12
v_call: TRBV4-2
j_call: TRBJ2-5
cdr3_aa: ASSQIDGLETQY

cdr3_length: 9
v_call: TRBV30
j_call: TRBJ1-1
cdr3_aa: AWSVQTEAF

cdr3_length: 13
v_call: TRBV4-3
j_call: TRBJ1-4
cdr3_aa: ASSQEQGLWEKLF

cdr3_length: 15
v_call: TRBV23-1
j_call: TRBJ1-5
cdr3_aa: ASRAQAAREDNQPQH

cdr3_length: 14
v_call: TRBV7-3
j_call: TRBJ1-5
cdr3_aa: ASSLTWSGGNQPQH

cdr3_length: 12
v_call: TRBV6-2/TRBV6-3
j_call: TRBJ1-5
cdr3_aa: ASSSGGGRQPQH

cdr3_length: 12
v_call: TRBV3-1/TRBV3-2
j_call: TRBJ1-5
cdr3_aa: ASSQGPNNQPQH

cdr3_length: 12
v_call: TRBV10-3
j_call: TRBJ1-1
cdr3_aa: AISPRKEGAEAF

cdr3_length: 12
v_call: TRBV6-9
j_call: TRBJ1-3
cdr3_aa: ASALLSPIDTIY

cdr3_length: 15
v_call: TRBV6-1
j_call: TRBJ2-6
cdr3_aa: ASSDLTGAPGANVLT

cdr3_length: 11
v_call: TRBV12-3/TRBV12-4
j_call: TRBJ2-1
cdr3_aa: ATCTSGNNEQF

cdr3_length: 12
v_call: TRBV5-4
j_call: TRBJ2-7
cdr3_aa: ASSLTGASYEQY